This T cell receptor (beta chain) was documented in a study of blood T cell repertoires in COVID-19. Study at large: T cells, B-cell-depleted T cells, or PBMCs provided the cDNA or gDNA that served as material.

CDR1 and CDR2 (germline): SGHTA, FQGTGA. The CDR3 length is 15 residues. J was trimmed by 5 bases and V by 0 bases; bases with no gene match: 5. Repertoires were generated with immunoSEQ multiplex PCR, while TCRdb's copy carries only in-frame clones and drops some. The sample lists fewer than 300,000 clones; 80% to 95% were seen once. The TCR was taken from a woman in her 30s who had recovered from COVID-19. The V call is TRBV7-3, the J call TRBJ2-5; 8 nucleotides align to TRBD2. The sample comprised PBMCs or T cells enriched from blood (not recorded which). In DNA, the CDR3 is TGTGCCAGCAGCTTAACCGGGAGGGAGCGGGAGACCCAGTACTTC. It yields the protein CASSLTGRERETQYF.